What follows are 5 T cell receptor beta chains derived from one specimen sequenced in a study of blood T cell repertoires in COVID-19. The data were produced by immunoSEQ multiplex PCR, yet TCRdb's version contains in-frame clones alone and is incomplete. Of 200,000 to 250,000 clones in the sample, 70% to 90% were seen once. The sequenced sample was PBMCs or T cells enriched from blood (not recorded which). Receptor source: a woman between 45 and 65 years old with acute COVID-19.

Here the CDR3 reads CASSPRQGGYEQYF. The CDR3, as DNA: TGTGCCAGCTCACCCCGACAGGGTGGGTACGAGCAGTACTTC. The V call is TRBV18, the J call TRBJ2-7; 7 bases map to TRBD1. From germline, CDR1 is KGHSH and CDR2 LQKENI. This CDR3 has 14 amino acids. Germline trimming cut 3 bases from V and 4 bases from J; bases unmatched to any gene: 6.

The chain carries TRBV19 and TRBJ2-5, with D perhaps matching TRBD2 (6 bases). This CDR3 spans 13 amino acids. The V end lost 5 bases, the J end lost 5 bases, and 12 bases lay between the germline ends. Germline lookup yields CDR1 LNHDA and CDR2 SQIVND (reference sequence). The CDR3 bases are TGTGCCAGTAGTGCCAGACTAGACGAGACCCAGTACTTC. Amino acids: CASSARLDETQYF.

J is TRBJ2-1 and V is TRBV7-2; TRBD2 is a possible D gene (7 bases). The V end was cut by 3 bases, the J end by 0 bases, with 12 bases between. The CDR3 is 16 amino acids. Germline-derived CDR1 and CDR2 are SGHTA and FQGNSA. Here the CDR3 reads CASSLGGGLSYNEQFF. The DNA of the CDR3 is TGTGCCAGCAGCTTGGGGGGGGGCCTCTCCTACAATGAGCAGTTCTTC. Complete variable domain (other parts from reference TRBV7-2 and TRBJ2-1): GAGVSQSPSNKVTEKGKDVELRCDPISGHTALYWYRQSLGQGLEFLIYFQGNSAPDKSGLPSDRFSAERTGGSVSTLTIQRTQQEDSAVYLCASSLGGGLSYNEQFFGPGTRLTVL.

The chain uses TRBV7-2 and TRBJ2-7; 12 bases map to TRBD1. V shed 1 base, J shed 0 bases, and the junction held 7 bases outside the gene matches. The CDR3 contains 18 residues. Germline V lookup: CDR1 SGHTA, CDR2 FQGNSA. CDR3 residues: CASSLGGQGARASYEQYF. DNA for the CDR3: TGTGCCAGCAGCTTAGGGGGACAGGGGGCCCGAGCCTCCTACGAGCAGTACTTC. The full variable domain, in which reference TRBV7-2 and TRBJ2-7 provide the parts outside the CDR3, is GAGVSQSPSNKVTEKGKDVELRCDPISGHTALYWYRQSLGQGLEFLIYFQGNSAPDKSGLPSDRFSAERTGGSVSTLTIQRTQQEDSAVYLCASSLGGQGARASYEQYFGPGTRLTVT.

J is TRBJ1-5 and V is TRBV7-2; D uncertain. With 5 bases removed from V and 3 bases from J, the gap between germline ends came to 17 bases. CDR3 length: 16 residues. The germline gives CDR1 SGHTA, CDR2 FQGNSA. The CDR3 DNA reads TGTGCCAGCAGCCCCCTCCCCGGGGTCGACAATCAGCCCCAGCATTTT. Protein: CASSPLPGVDNQPQHF.